Listed here are 4 T cell receptor beta chains from one sample, sequenced in a study of CD8+ T cells in alopecia areata. Isolated RNA was reverse transcribed into cDNA used as the sequencing template. Measured with immunoSEQ multiplex PCR; TCRdb has only the in-frame clones, and not every one. In the table there are 90,000 to 100,000 clones, roughly two fifths of which are singletons. Sequencing input: CD4+ T cells sorted from blood. Source of these receptors: a human donor with alopecia areata.

In nucleotides, the CDR3 is TGTGCCAGCAGCAAACTAGCGGGGGGCACAGATACGCAGTATTTT. Encoded protein: CASSKLAGGTDTQYF. The chain recombines TRBV7-2 with TRBJ2-3; 11 bases line up with TRBD2. V lost 5 bases, J lost 1 base, and 2 bases stayed unmatched. The length of the CDR3 is 15 residues. Germline V lookup: CDR1 SGHTA, CDR2 FQGNSA.

The DNA of the CDR3 is TGCAGCGTTTCTAAGGGACGGGGGAGCTACGAGCAGTACTTC. Its translation: CSVSKGRGSYEQYF. The rearrangement uses TRBV29-1 and TRBJ2-7; possible D gene TRBD2, 6 bases. Germline V gives CDR1 SQVTM, CDR2 ANQGSEA. The CDR3 extends over 14 amino acids. With 5 bases removed from V and 3 bases from J, the gap between germline ends came to 17 bases.

The chain links TRBV6-5 to TRBJ2-1, with D perhaps matching TRBD1 or TRBD2 (5 bases each). Germline assignment: CDR1 MNHEY and CDR2 SVGAGI. CDR3 length: 13 amino acids. Between the trimmed V and J ends, which lost 6 bases and 7 bases, there was a span of 13 bases. The CDR3 sequence: CASRPGTGNEQFF. Written as DNA, the CDR3 is TGTGCCAGCAGACCTGGGACGGGAAATGAGCAGTTCTTC.

This chain uses TRBV25-1 with TRBJ2-3; the D is unclear. Trimming removed 3 bases from V and 2 bases from J, with 12 bases in between. CDR3 length equals 15 residues. The germline gives CDR1 MGHDK, CDR2 SYGVNS. In DNA, the CDR3 is TGTGCCAGCAGTGACCAAGGCGCGGTCACAGATACGCAGTATTTT. This codes for CASSDQGAVTDTQYF.